One sample yielded the 27 T cell receptor beta chains listed below, sequenced in a study of control samples from healthy donors and cancer patients. Produced via immunoSEQ multiplex PCR; TCRdb's table is partial and in-frame only. The sample contains about 170,000 clones, roughly 95% of which appear only once. Sequenced sample: blood. The source is a woman aged 60-75 years in good health.

This clone was counted once. The chain uses TRBV11-3 and TRBJ2-5; D is ambiguous. Germline CDR1 reads SGHNT; CDR2 reads YENEEA. Trimming removed 3 bases from V and 5 bases from J, with 10 bases in between. This CDR3 contains 13 residues. For the CDR3, the DNA is TGTGCCAGCAGCTTCTCGGTCGCGGAGACCCAGTACTTC. This codes for CASSFSVAETQYF.

This chain links TRBV6-5 with TRBJ2-1; 8 nucleotides align to TRBD2. V lost 5 bases and J lost 9; bases outside the gene matches: 9. The CDR3 covers 14 residues. Per germline, CDR1 MNHEY and CDR2 SVGAGI. The CDR3 DNA follows: TGTGCCAGCAGTCCGGGGGGGCCGTGGAGTGAGCAGTTCTTC. Its protein is CASSPGGPWSEQFF.

Regarding this clone: One end of the junction fails to match germline, which may point to a read error. This sequence joins TRBV11-2 and TRBJ2-5; D is unclear. CDR3 length: 12 amino acids. Germline V gene data show CDR1 as SGHAT and CDR2 as FQNNGV. The CDR3: CASSLDQETQYF. The DNA of the CDR3 is TGTGCCAGCAGCCTAGACCAAGAGACCCAGTACTTC.

The gene calls are TRBV2 and TRBJ1-4; no firm D call. Trimming left V 6 bases short and J 1 base short, with 9 bases between. The germline V gene encodes CDR1 SNHLY and CDR2 FYNNEI. The CDR3 has 14 amino acids. The CDR3 region has the DNA TGTGCCAGCAGCCCGCGCAGAACTAATGAAAAACTGTTTTTT. Translation gives CASSPRRTNEKLFF.

The chain has TRBV6-5 and TRBJ1-4, with D maybe TRBD1 (5 bases). This CDR3 region has 16 residues. V lost 0 bases and J lost 2, with 10 bases in between. The V gene's germline CDR1 is MNHEY and CDR2 SVGAGI. This chain's CDR3 is CASSYSNEGTNEKLFF. The CDR3 DNA reads as TGTGCCAGCAGTTACTCGAATGAGGGGACTAATGAAAAACTGTTTTTT.

V usage is TRBV11-2 and J usage is TRBJ2-2, with D unclear. The CDR3 covers 17 residues. Germline assignment: CDR1 SGHAT and CDR2 FQNNGV. Between the trimmed V and J ends, which lost 3 bases and 1 base, there was a span of 15 bases. Here the CDR3 reads CASSFLEVLLNTGELFF. The CDR3 DNA reads TGTGCCAGCAGCTTTCTAGAGGTGCTTTTGAACACCGGGGAGCTGTTTTTT.

The gene calls are TRBV11-2 and TRBJ2-1, with a possible D match to TRBD2 (6 bases). Deletions cut 2 bases from V and 2 bases from J, with 16 bases between. Looked up from germline, CDR1 is SGHAT and CDR2 is FQNNGV. This CDR3 is built from 17 residues. The CDR3 DNA reads TGTGCCAGCAGCTTATTTGTAGCGGTGAAAACCTACAATGAGCAGTTCTTC. It yields the protein CASSLFVAVKTYNEQFF.

This clone has just one count. This chain's CDR3 is CASSQAPIDRAGGYTF. For the CDR3, the DNA is TGTGCCAGCAGCCAAGCCCCCATCGACAGGGCGGGGGGCTACACCTTC. V gene TRBV3-1 (or the pseudogene TRBV3-2) combines with J gene TRBJ1-2; 7 positions match TRBD1. J gave up 8 bases and V 1 base, and 13 bases lay outside the gene matches. Germline V gene sequence: CDR1 LGHDT, CDR2 YNNKEL (reference sequence). The CDR3 consists of 16 residues.

This clone was detected only once. The CDR3 DNA reads TGTGCCAGCATAGTACACGACAGGGGGGGCACAGATACGCAGTATTTT. This gives the protein CASIVHDRGGTDTQYF. The rearrangement joins TRBV27 to TRBJ2-3; 9 positions agree with TRBD1. V was clipped by 7 bases and J by 1 base; unmatched bases: 9. The CDR3 is 16 amino acids. Germline CDR1 MNHEY, CDR2 SMNVEV (reference sequence).

This clone has just one count. The V gene is TRBV20-1, the J gene TRBJ2-1; D is ambiguous. The CDR3 spans 10 residues. The ends were cut back, 7 bases at V and 7 bases at J, with 8 bases in the middle. Germline CDR1 is DFQATT and CDR2 is SNEGSKA (reference sequence). In DNA form, the CDR3 reads TGCAGTGGCCTAGAGAATGAGCAGTTCTTC. Protein sequence: CSGLENEQFF.

V is TRBV10-3 and J is TRBJ1-2; no clear D gene. V was clipped by 1 base and J by 4 bases, with 16 bases between them. This CDR3 is 16 amino acids long. Germline V gives CDR1 ENHRY, CDR2 SYGVKD. The CDR3 DNA sequence: TGTGCCATCAGTGAGTGGCCGGAGCCGGTACTCTATGGCTACACCTTC. Translating it yields CAISEWPEPVLYGYTF.

This sequence joins TRBV10-2 and TRBJ2-5, with D possibly being TRBD2 (6 bases). Germline loops: CDR1 WSHSY, CDR2 SAAADI. V was clipped by 4 bases and J by 4 bases, with 13 bases between them. The length of the CDR3 is 14 residues. CDR3 residues: CASSGSNGGETQYF. The CDR3 DNA follows: TGCGCCAGCAGTGGGTCCAACGGGGGAGAGACCCAGTACTTC.

This clone was seen a few times. J is TRBJ2-3 and V is TRBV25-1; weak D call: TRBD2 (6 bases). The CDR3 spans 15 residues. The germline V and J ends were trimmed by 5 bases and 7 bases, with 19 bases remaining between them. Germline assignment: CDR1 MGHDK and CDR2 SYGVNS. This chain's CDR3 is CASSTPGLGANTQYF. CDR3 in DNA: TGTGCCAGCAGTACCCCGGGACTCGGGGCGAATACGCAGTATTTT.

This chain joins TRBV18 and TRBJ2-3, with unresolved D. The V end was cut by 4 bases, the J end by 5 bases, with 4 bases between. CDR1 and CDR2 from the germline V gene are KGHSH and LQKENI. This CDR3 region has 11 residues. The CDR3 here is CASSRGDTQYF. CDR3 nucleotides: TGTGCCAGCTCACGGGGAGATACGCAGTATTTT.

The chain links TRBV7-9 to TRBJ1-6; 8 bases are a match to TRBD1. The CDR3 covers 15 residues. After removal of 5 bases from V and 6 bases from J, the junction contained 6 bases not matched to a gene. Looked up from germline, CDR1 is SEHNR and CDR2 is FQNEAQ (reference sequence). The CDR3 bases are TGTGCCAGCAGCGAGGGGGACAGGTTTAATTCACCCCTCCACTTT. This codes for CASSEGDRFNSPLHF.

The chain links TRBV6-5 to TRBJ2-1, with 8 bases identical to TRBD2. Germline values: CDR1 MNHEY, CDR2 SVGAGI. This CDR3 has 15 amino acids. With 5 bases clipped from V and 6 bases from J, the junction kept 9 bases outside the gene matches. The chain's CDR3 is CASSPSRGGINEQFF. The CDR3 coding sequence is TGTGCCAGCAGTCCCTCTCGGGGGGGCATCAATGAGCAGTTCTTC.

The V call is TRBV2, the J call TRBJ2-7; D unresolved. The V end was cut by 8 bases, the J end by 3 bases, with 5 bases between. This CDR3 spans 10 amino acids. Germline values: CDR1 SNHLY, CDR2 FYNNEI. CDR3 DNA sequence: TGTGCCAGCTCCGACTACGAGCAGTACTTC. It translates to CASSDYEQYF.

This chain uses TRBV6-5 with TRBJ1-4; 8 positions match TRBD1. From germline, CDR1 is MNHEY and CDR2 SVGAGI. This CDR3 is built from 14 residues. V lost 6 bases to trimming and J lost 6 bases; unmatched junction nucleotides: 6. The CDR3 reads CASRPQQGDEKLFF. CDR3 bases: TGTGCCAGCAGGCCACAACAGGGGGATGAAAAACTGTTTTTT.

The chain combines TRBV7-9 with TRBJ1-2; 7 positions agree with TRBD1. In germline, CDR1 is SEHNR, CDR2 FQNEAQ (reference sequence). Trimming at V came to 4 bases and at J to 10 bases, leaving 6 bases not matched to a gene. CDR3 length: 12 amino acids. CDR3 nucleotides: TGTGCCAGCAGCTCGCCGACAGGGATCTACACCTTC. Translation gives CASSSPTGIYTF.

The rearrangement joins TRBV5-6 to TRBJ1-5; unclear D gene. The CDR3 contains 14 residues. V shed 2 bases and J shed 2 bases, with 8 bases lying between them. From germline, CDR1 is SGHDT and CDR2 YYEEEE. Written as DNA, the CDR3 is TGTGCCAGCAGCTTAATGGGCCGCAATCAGCCCCAGCATTTT. Encoded protein: CASSLMGRNQPQHF.

The rearrangement uses TRBV6-5 and TRBJ2-3; 7 bases align to TRBD2. The CDR3 contains 13 residues. Germline V gene data show CDR1 as MNHEY and CDR2 as SVGAGI. The trim removed 5 bases at V and 6 bases at J, leaving 5 bases unmatched. The CDR3 sequence: CASSLLGGDTQYF. The CDR3 nucleotides are TGTGCCAGCAGTCTCCTCGGGGGGGATACGCAGTATTTT.

This clone was picked up a small number of times. J is TRBJ1-2 and V is TRBV9, with D possibly matching TRBD1 (5 bases). The CDR3 has 12 residues. Trimming took off 4 bases at V and 7 bases at J, with 11 bases between the two ends. Germline V gives CDR1 SGDLS, CDR2 YYNGEE. The CDR3 here is CASSPGPPGYTF. CDR3 nucleotides: TGTGCCAGCAGCCCGGGACCTCCTGGCTACACCTTC.

The J gene is TRBJ1-1, the V gene TRBV19; no definite D call. Germline CDR1 is LNHDA and CDR2 is SQIVND (reference sequence). Trimming cost V 3 bases and J 6 bases, with 17 bases left between them. The CDR3 extends over 15 amino acids. CDR3 region: CASSIPPGRASEAFF. CDR3 bases: TGTGCCAGTAGTATCCCCCCGGGGAGGGCCTCTGAAGCTTTCTTT.

This chain connects TRBV18 to TRBJ2-3; tentatively, D is TRBD1 (6 bases). With 4 bases removed from V and 0 bases from J, the gap between germline ends came to 8 bases. The CDR3 has 14 amino acids. The V gene's germline CDR1 is KGHSH and CDR2 LQKENI. The CDR3 DNA reads as TGTGCCAGCTCACTCGGACAGAGCACAGATACGCAGTATTTT. This encodes CASSLGQSTDTQYF.

This rearrangement joins TRBV9 to TRBJ2-3, with TRBD1 matching over 9 bases. The CDR3 loop spans 14 amino acids. Germline V gene data show CDR1 as SGDLS and CDR2 as YYNGEE. The V gene end was trimmed by 3 bases and the J gene end by 4 bases; junction bases not matched to a gene: 3. CDR3 in amino acids: CASSAGQGPDTQYF. CDR3 nucleotide sequence: TGTGCCAGCAGCGCCGGACAGGGGCCAGATACGCAGTATTTT. Based on the CDR3 plus reference TRBV9 and TRBJ2-3, the full variable domain is DSGVTQTPKHLITATGQRVTLRCSPRSGDLSVYWYQQSLDQGLQFLIQYYNGEERAKGNILERFSAQQFPDLHSELNLSSLELGDSALYFCASSAGQGPDTQYFGPGTRLTVL.

This chain links TRBV4-3 with TRBJ2-2, with D unclear. Germline lookup yields CDR1 LGHNA and CDR2 YSLEER. This CDR3 region has 17 residues. Trimming shortened V by 0 bases and J by 1 base, and 12 bases separated the two germline ends. CDR3 nucleotide sequence: TGCGCCAGCAGCCAAGAAGAGAAGGGTATGAACACCGGGGAGCTGTTTTTT. Its protein is CASSQEEKGMNTGELFF.

This chain uses TRBV4-2 with TRBJ1-1; D is perhaps TRBD1 (6 bases). The germline CDR1 and CDR2 sequences are LGHNA and YNFKEQ. The CDR3 runs 16 residues. The V end was cut by 0 bases, the J end by 2 bases, with 13 bases between. The CDR3 coding sequence is TGTGCCAGCAGCCAAGACCCGGGGGGCCTTAACACTGAAGCTTTCTTT. Its protein product is CASSQDPGGLNTEAFF.